The 3 T cell receptor beta chains below come from one sample, sequenced in a study of blood T cells in healthy people across ages. A sample-barcoded 5' primer and a J-beta primer mix were used in a second PCR of about 6 to 11 cycles. TCRdb analysed the 5' RACE reads with MiXCR anew, one entry per CDR3 protein. The sample has 1.5 million to 2 million distinct CDR3 sequences; 49% are singletons. The source material was blood. The receptors were sampled from a woman aged 40 to 50 in good health.

The V and J genes are TRBV2 and TRBJ2-1; 7 bases are shared with TRBD1. Germline trimming cut 9 bases from V and 3 bases from J; bases unmatched to any gene: 8. The germline V gene encodes CDR1 SNHLY and CDR2 FYNNEI. The CDR3 runs to 14 residues. This CDR3 is CAREQGYNYNEQFF. The CDR3, as DNA: TGTGCCAGAGAACAGGGGTATAACTACAATGAGCAGTTCTTC.

The CDR3 protein is CSPAPDRGSEQYF. The CDR3 nucleotides read TGCAGTCCCGCCCCGGACAGGGGTTCCGAGCAGTACTTC. V usage is TRBV20-1 and J usage is TRBJ2-7; 9 nucleotides line up with TRBD1. The junction had 11 bases not matched to a gene; V was cut back by 8 bases and J by 6 bases. The CDR3 has 13 residues. Germline V CDR1 and CDR2: DFQATT, SNEGSKA (reference sequence).

Turning to this clonotype: Relative to the germline gene, one junction end is altered; a read error may explain this. The rearrangement joins TRBV12-3 or TRBV12-4 to TRBJ1-2, with D possibly matching TRBD1 (6 bases). The CDR3 length is 15 residues. CDR3 amino acids: CASSSTIGQRDGYIF. In DNA form, the CDR3 reads TGTGCCAGCAGTTCAACCATAGGACAGAGGGACGGCTACATCTTC.